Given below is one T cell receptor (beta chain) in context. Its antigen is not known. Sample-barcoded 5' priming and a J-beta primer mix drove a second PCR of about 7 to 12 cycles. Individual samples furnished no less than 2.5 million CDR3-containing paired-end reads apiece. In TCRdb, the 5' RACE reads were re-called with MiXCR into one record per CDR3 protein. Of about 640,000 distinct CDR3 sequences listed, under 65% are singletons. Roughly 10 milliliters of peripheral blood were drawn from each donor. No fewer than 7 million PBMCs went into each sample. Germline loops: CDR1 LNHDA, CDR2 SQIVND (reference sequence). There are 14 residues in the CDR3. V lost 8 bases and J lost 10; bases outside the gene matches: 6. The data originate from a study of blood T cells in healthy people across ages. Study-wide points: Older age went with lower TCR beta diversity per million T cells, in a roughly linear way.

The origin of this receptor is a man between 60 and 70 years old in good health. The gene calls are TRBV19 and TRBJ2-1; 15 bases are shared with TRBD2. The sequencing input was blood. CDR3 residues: CASGTSGGTLEQFF. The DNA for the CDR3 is TGTGCCAGTGGGACTAGCGGGGGGACTTTGGAGCAGTTCTTC.